This TCR beta chain was captured in a study of beta chain features in type 1 diabetes. Regarding the study as a whole: Patients' naive, central memory and regulatory TCRB repertoires appeared more alike than those of healthy donors. Shortening of TCRB CDR3s, moderate but significant, appeared in all four CD4+ subsets of Type 1 diabetes patients.

Every donor had blood drawn once into heparin, about 116 mL on average. TCRB transcripts that were expressed got sequenced, as all of the isolated RNA had been reverse transcribed. Some clones are missing from TCRdb's copy, which holds only in-frame ones; the method was immunoSEQ multiplex PCR. The sample lists 160,000 or so clones, roughly 10% occurring once. Worth noting for this clone: Its antigen is as yet unknown.

Germline assignment: CDR1 MNHNY and CDR2 SVGAGI (reference sequence). J gave up 7 bases and V 6 bases, and 4 bases lay outside the gene matches. This CDR3 spans 12 amino acids. The genes are TRBV6-6 and TRBJ1-2; 8 bases line up with TRBD1. The sequence derives from a woman aged 30 to 39 with type 1 diabetes. Input material: central memory CD4+ T cells from blood. Here the CDR3 reads CASRPGTGGYTF. The CDR3 DNA is TGTGCCAGCAGGCCCGGGACAGGTGGCTACACCTTC.